One and the same sample provided the 25 T cell receptor beta chains below, sequenced in a study of T cells in women clearing cervical HPV infection. Sequencing was performed with immunoSEQ multiplex PCR; in TCRdb, only in-frame clones are kept and a portion is missing. Here the sample table reports under 45,000 clones. The sequenced sample was blood buffy coat. The receptors come from a woman aged 18 to 75 with a cervical HPV16 infection that either progressed to CIN3+ or cleared (not recorded which).

Of note for this clone: The read terminates 3 residues ahead of where the CDR3 ends, so the germline J gene completes it. The chain uses TRBV7-3 and TRBJ1-3; D call uncertain. Trimming stripped 1 base from V and 5 bases from J, with 15 bases between. Germline CDR1 is SGHTA and CDR2 is FQGTGA. The CDR3 totals 16 residues. The CDR3 sequence is CASSLRCGQNRNTIYF. The CDR3 bases that were read are TGTGCCAGCAGCTTAAGGTGCGGGCAGAACCGAAACACC.

Notes on this clone: The CDR3 extends 3 residues past the end of the read, so its final part is completed from the germline J gene. The chain uses TRBV7-9 and TRBJ1-2, with 7 nucleotides matching TRBD1. CDR1 SEHNR and CDR2 FQNEAQ come from the germline V gene (reference sequence). The CDR3 extends over 13 amino acids. The CDR3 reads CASSFYRGDDYTF. The sequenced part of the CDR3 DNA is TGTGCCAGCAGCTTCTACAGGGGCGATGAC. Supplemented by reference TRBV7-9 and TRBJ1-2, the full variable domain reads DTGVSQNPRHKITKRGQNVTFRCDPISEHNRLYWYRQTLGQGPEFLTYFQNEAQLEKSRLLSDRFSAERPKGSFSTLEIQRTEQGDSAMYLCASSFYRGDDYTFGSGTRLTVV.

As concerns this clone: The read ends 3 residues early relative to the CDR3; the germline J gene fills the gap. This specimen includes other DNA sequences encoding the same CDR3. The V call is TRBV7-9, the J call TRBJ1-3; D possibly corresponds to TRBD1 (6 bases). The CDR3 spans 14 residues. Germline CDR1 and CDR2: SEHNR and FQNEAQ (reference sequence). Trimming stripped 5 bases from V and 4 bases from J, with 12 bases between. The CDR3 loop reads CASSLEGQGNTIYF. The sequenced part of the CDR3 DNA is TGTGCCAGCAGCCTGGAGGGACAAGGAAACACC.

Worth noting for this clone: A junction boundary mismatches the germline segment, possibly from a read error. The read stops 3 residues short of the end of the CDR3; the missing end is completed from the germline J gene. The chain couples TRBV7-7 to TRBJ2-5, with 12 bases lining up with TRBD1. Germline CDR1 SSHAT, CDR2 FNYEAQ (reference sequence). This CDR3 is 14 amino acids long. CDR3 sequence reads: CASIGTGGEETQYF. Partial CDR3 DNA: TGTGCTAGCATTGGGACAGGGGGCGAGGAGACC.

About this clone: The observed sequence ends 3 residues before the CDR3 terminus, with the missing tail filled in from the germline J gene. This chain connects TRBV19 to TRBJ1-2; tentative D call: TRBD1 (6 bases). The CDR3 runs 12 residues. V was trimmed by 11 bases and J by 4 bases, leaving 14 bases between them. Germline CDR1 is LNHDA and CDR2 is SQIVND (reference sequence). This CDR3 reads CAGGDNGYGYTF. Incomplete CDR3 DNA: TGTGCCGGGGGCGACAATGGCTATGGC.

As for this clone: The read ends 3 residues early relative to the CDR3; the germline J gene fills the gap. The chain employs TRBV7-2 and TRBJ2-3; possibly TRBD2 for D (6 bases). The CDR3 has 13 amino acids. Germline assignment: CDR1 SGHTA and CDR2 FQGNSA. CDR3 bases read: TGTGCCAGCAGCCTGGAGGGCCCGGAGACG. This gives the protein CASSLEGPET. The full CDR3 is CASSLEGPETQYF.

A word on this clone: The read finishes 3 residues shy of the CDR3 end, and the germline J gene is used to complete it. The V call is TRBV7-3, the J call TRBJ2-3; D perhaps matches TRBD1 (5 bases). Trimming took 3 bases from V and 7 from J, leaving 8 bases between them. Germline-derived CDR1 and CDR2 are SGHTA and FQGTGA. The CDR3 runs 12 residues. The sequenced CDR3 bases are TGTGCCAGCAGCTTGCAGGGATATACG. Its translation: CASSLQGYT. The whole CDR3 sequence is CASSLQGYTQYF.

Turning to this clone: Read data end 3 residues before the CDR3 end; the end is taken from the germline J gene. The chain has TRBV19 and TRBJ2-7; 7 nucleotides line up with TRBD1. This CDR3 spans 14 amino acids. With 3 bases clipped from V and 0 bases from J, the junction kept 2 bases outside the gene matches. Germline V lookup: CDR1 LNHDA, CDR2 SQIVND (reference sequence). The CDR3 bases that were read are TGTGCCAGTAGTATTGGGGACAGCTCCTACGAG. Translated, it gives CASSIGDSSYE. The full CDR3 sequence reads CASSIGDSSYEQYF. Filled out from reference TRBV19 and TRBJ2-7, the complete variable domain reads DGGITQSPKYLFRKEGQNVTLSCEQNLNHDAMYWYRQDPGQGLRLIYYSQIVNDFQKGDIAEGYSVSREKKESFPLTVTSAQKNPTAFYLCASSIGDSSYEQYFGPGTRLTVT.

With respect to this clone: The CDR3 end lies 3 residues beyond the end of the read and is filled in from the germline J gene. V gene TRBV15 combines with J gene TRBJ2-7; 7 positions match TRBD1. Per the germline V gene, CDR1 is LNHNV and CDR2 is YYDKDF (reference sequence). After removal of 0 bases from V and 2 bases from J, the junction contained 1 base not matched to a gene. The length of the CDR3 is 14 residues. Here the CDR3 reads CATSRETGAYEQYF. The part of the CDR3 DNA that was read is TGTGCCACCAGCAGAGAAACAGGGGCCTACGAG. Based on the CDR3 plus reference TRBV15 and TRBJ2-7, the full variable domain is DAMVIQNPRYQVTQFGKPVTLSCSQTLNHNVMYWYQQKSSQAPKLLFHYYDKDFNNEADTPDNFQSRRPNTSFCFLDIRSPGLGDTAMYLCATSRETGAYEQYFGPGTRLTVT.

In regard to this clone: Sequencing ends 3 residues short of the CDR3 end; the germline J gene provides the rest. The V and J genes are TRBV19 and TRBJ2-7, with 11 bases fitting TRBD2. V was clipped by 5 bases and J by 6 bases; unmatched bases: 3. Germline lookup yields CDR1 LNHDA and CDR2 SQIVND (reference sequence). The CDR3 has 13 residues. CDR3 DNA (partial): TGTGCCAGTAGTGTGGGACTAGCGGCCGAG. Translating gives CASSVGLAAE. The CDR3, in full, reads CASSVGLAAEQYF.

Remarks on this clone: Coverage ceases 3 residues before the CDR3 finishes, and the germline J gene fills in the end. The genes are TRBV5-1 and TRBJ2-2; a possible D gene is TRBD1 (6 bases). Trimming removed 4 bases from V and 7 bases from J, with 20 bases in between. This CDR3 comprises 16 residues. From germline, CDR1 is SGHRS and CDR2 YFSETQ. The part of the CDR3 DNA that was read is TGCGCCAGCAGCAGGGGGACCCCGCAAGGACGCGGGGAG. This gives the protein CASSRGTPQGRGE. The entire CDR3 protein is CASSRGTPQGRGELFF.

Comments on this clone: Coverage ceases 3 residues before the CDR3 finishes, and the germline J gene fills in the end. The chain carries TRBV5-5 and TRBJ1-2; D remains ambiguous. Looked up from germline, CDR1 is SGHKS and CDR2 is YYEKEE (reference sequence). Trimming took off 3 bases at V and 3 bases at J, with 12 bases between the two ends. This CDR3 is 14 amino acids long. CDR3 DNA, as far as it was read: TGTGCCAGCAGCTCCCCCTACGGTGACTATGGC. This gives the protein CASSSPYGDYG. The entire CDR3 protein reads CASSSPYGDYGYTF.

As regards this clone: The CDR3 end lies 3 residues beyond the end of the read and is filled in from the germline J gene. The genes are TRBV18 and TRBJ1-2; a possible D gene is TRBD1 (6 bases). This CDR3 region has 12 residues. Germline V gene data show CDR1 as KGHSH and CDR2 as LQKENI. The CDR3 DNA, read in part, is TGTGCCAGCTCACCTGAGGGGGATACC. Translated, it gives CASSPEGDT. The full-length CDR3 reads as CASSPEGDTYTF.

A remark on this clone: The CDR3 is cut off 3 residues early in the read; its end comes from the germline J gene. The chain is built from TRBV28 and TRBJ2-7, with a possible D match to TRBD1 (5 bases). CDR3 size: 15 residues. Germline loops: CDR1 MDHEN, CDR2 SYDVKM. Trimming pared 6 bases from V and 3 bases from J, leaving 18 bases between. The DNA read from the CDR3 is TGTGCCAGCAGCGAAAAAGGGGCAGGGAACTACGAG. Translating it yields CASSEKGAGNYE. The full CDR3 reads CASSEKGAGNYEQYF.

The CDR3 bases that were read are TGTGCCAGCAGCCAAGATATCGGGGGAGGTGGC. This codes for CASSQDIGGGG. The whole CDR3 protein is CASSQDIGGGGYTF. This chain connects TRBV4-2 to TRBJ1-2; TRBD1 might be the D (5 bases). The CDR3 end is not reached by the read, which stops 3 residues before it; the germline J gene fills it in. The CDR3 loop spans 14 amino acids. The V gene's germline CDR1 is LGHNA and CDR2 YNFKEQ. V shed 0 bases and J shed 7 bases, with 12 bases lying between them.

Remarks on this clone: The read ends 3 residues early relative to the CDR3; the germline J gene fills the gap. V and J are TRBV11-3 and TRBJ1-1; D gene unclear. The CDR3 runs to 15 residues. V lost 0 bases and J 1 base, leaving 9 bases between the germline ends. The V gene's germline CDR1 is SGHNT and CDR2 YENEEA. CDR3 amino acids: CASSLDGRSNTEAFF. The CDR3 bases that were read are TGTGCCAGCAGCTTAGACGGCAGGTCGAACACTGAA.

On this clone: The read terminates 3 residues before the CDR3 end, so the remaining end is supplied by the germline J gene. The gene calls are TRBV2 and TRBJ2-7, with 8 bases lining up with TRBD2. Germline CDR1 and CDR2: SNHLY and FYNNEI. Trimming at V came to 2 bases and at J to 1 base, leaving 10 bases not matched to a gene. CDR3 length: 17 amino acids. The CDR3 loop is CASSERAGAPWSYEQYF. The sequenced part of the CDR3 DNA is TGTGCCAGCAGTGAACGAGCGGGAGCTCCGTGGTCCTACGAG.

Worth noting for this clone: The read ends 3 residues early relative to the CDR3; the germline J gene fills the gap. This chain connects TRBV5-1 to TRBJ2-1; 9 nucleotides match TRBD2. V gave up 4 bases and J gave up 1 base; unmatched junction bases: 6. The CDR3 has 16 amino acids. Germline V gene sequence: CDR1 SGHRS, CDR2 YFSETQ. The part of the CDR3 DNA that was read is TGCGCCAGCAGCAAATGGCGGGGGGGATCCTACAATGAG. It specifies CASSKWRGGSYNE. In full, the CDR3 is CASSKWRGGSYNEQFF.

A word on this clone: Coverage ceases 3 residues before the CDR3 finishes, and the germline J gene fills in the end. The genes are TRBV28 and TRBJ1-4, with TRBD1 matching over 8 bases. CDR1 and CDR2 (germline): MDHEN, SYDVKM. The CDR3 consists of 15 residues. V lost 5 bases, J lost 3 bases, and 5 bases stayed unmatched. The CDR3: CASSPPQGANEKLFF. The DNA read from the CDR3 is TGTGCCAGCAGTCCACCACAGGGGGCTAATGAAAAA. Full variable domain (missing parts from reference TRBV28 and TRBJ1-4): DVKVTQSSRYLVKRTGEKVFLECVQDMDHENMFWYRQDPGLGLRLIYFSYDVKMKEKGDIPEGYSVSREKKERFSLILESASTNQTSMYLCASSPPQGANEKLFFGSGTQLSVL.

On this clone itself: The read halts 3 residues ahead of the CDR3 end, with the missing end drawn from the germline J gene. The rearrangement uses TRBV20-1 and TRBJ1-5, with 9 bases identical to TRBD1. Germline CDR1 is DFQATT and CDR2 is SNEGSKA (reference sequence). Trimming removed 5 bases from V and 4 bases from J; junction bases left unmatched: 6. There are 14 residues in the CDR3. CDR3 loop: CSAGTGFLNQPQHF. Partial CDR3 DNA: TGCAGTGCTGGGACAGGGTTCTTAAATCAGCCC.

The sequenced CDR3 bases are TGTGCCAGTGGGGATCGGGGGACTACTAGCACAGATACC. This encodes CASGDRGTTSTDT. The whole CDR3 protein is CASGDRGTTSTDTYTF. This chain joins TRBV19 and TRBJ1-2; weak D call: TRBD1 (5 bases). The CDR3 end is not reached by the read, which stops 3 residues before it; the germline J gene fills it in. Germline CDR1 and CDR2: LNHDA and SQIVND (reference sequence). The CDR3 has 16 residues.

Turning to this clone: Coverage ceases 3 residues before the CDR3 finishes, and the germline J gene fills in the end. The chain carries TRBV20-1 and TRBJ2-1; the match to TRBD2 covers 7 bases. Trimming at V came to 0 bases and at J to 4 bases, leaving 9 bases not matched to a gene. Germline V lookup: CDR1 DFQATT, CDR2 SNEGSKA (reference sequence). The CDR3 has 16 amino acids. The CDR3 spells CSARDESGGRYNEQFF. The DNA read from the CDR3 is TGCAGTGCTAGAGATGAGTCGGGGGGTAGATACAATGAG.

On this clone: The read terminates 3 residues ahead of where the CDR3 ends, so the germline J gene completes it. This chain links TRBV11-2 with TRBJ2-1; D might be TRBD2 (6 bases). Trimming took 4 bases from V and 6 from J, leaving 10 bases between them. Germline CDR1 is SGHAT and CDR2 is FQNNGV. The CDR3 is 13 amino acids. Partial CDR3 DNA: TGTGCCAGCAGCTCTACGGGGGTCAATGAG. Translating it yields CASSSTGVNE. The full CDR3 reads CASSSTGVNEQFF.

Concerning this clone itself: Germline and junction disagree at one end, which may indicate a read error. The sequenced fragment ends 3 residues before the CDR3 boundary, so the rest is inferred from the germline J gene. The chain couples TRBV5-1 to TRBJ1-3; D remains ambiguous. Per germline, CDR1 SGHRS and CDR2 YFSETQ. The CDR3 is 14 residues long. CDR3 residues: CASSLEVAGNTIYF. CDR3 DNA (partial): TGCGCCAGCAGCTTGGAGGTGGCGGGAAACACG.

The CDR3 bases that were read are TGTGCCTGGACTCCCTTCGGTCGCAGGAGCTCCTACAATGAG. Translating gives CAWTPFGRRSSYNE. The CDR3 reads in full as CAWTPFGRRSSYNEQFF. V and J are TRBV30 and TRBJ2-1, with D unresolved. The CDR3 end lies 3 residues beyond the end of the read and is filled in from the germline J gene. The CDR3 has 17 amino acids. V gave up 4 bases and J gave up 0 bases, with 19 bases separating them. Germline CDR1 reads GTSNPN; CDR2 reads SVGIG (reference sequence).